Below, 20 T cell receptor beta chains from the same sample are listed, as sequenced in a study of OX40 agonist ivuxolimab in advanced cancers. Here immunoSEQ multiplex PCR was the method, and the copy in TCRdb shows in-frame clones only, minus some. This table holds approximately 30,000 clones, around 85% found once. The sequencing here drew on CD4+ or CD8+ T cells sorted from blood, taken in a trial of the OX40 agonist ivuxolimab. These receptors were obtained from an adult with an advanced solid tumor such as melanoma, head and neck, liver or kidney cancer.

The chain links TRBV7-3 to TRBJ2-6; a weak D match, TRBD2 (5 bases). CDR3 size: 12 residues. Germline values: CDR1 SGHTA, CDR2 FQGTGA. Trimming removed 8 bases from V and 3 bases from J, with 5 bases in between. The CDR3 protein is CASRGGANVLTF. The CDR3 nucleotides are TGTGCCAGCCGGGGTGGGGCCAACGTCCTGACTTTC.

The DNA for the CDR3 is TGTGCCAGCACCATTTGGGAGAACACTGAAGCTTTCTTT. The encoded protein is CASTIWENTEAFF. This chain connects TRBV9 to TRBJ1-1; D uncertain. The germline V gene encodes CDR1 SGDLS and CDR2 YYNGEE. Between the trimmed V and J ends, which lost 6 bases and 1 base, there was a span of 10 bases. The CDR3 spans 13 residues.

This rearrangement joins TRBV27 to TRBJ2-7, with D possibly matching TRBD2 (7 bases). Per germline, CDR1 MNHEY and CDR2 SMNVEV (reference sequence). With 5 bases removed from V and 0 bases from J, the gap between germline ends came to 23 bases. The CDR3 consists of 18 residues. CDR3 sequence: CASSPPFTGRDHSYEQYF. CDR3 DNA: TGTGCCAGCAGTCCCCCCTTTACAGGGAGGGACCACTCCTACGAGCAGTACTTC.

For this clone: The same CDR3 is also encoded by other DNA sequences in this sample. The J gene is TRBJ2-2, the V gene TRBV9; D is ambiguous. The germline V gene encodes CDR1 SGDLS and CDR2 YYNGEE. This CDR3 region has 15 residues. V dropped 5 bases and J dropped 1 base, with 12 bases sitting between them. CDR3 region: CASSGTSGNTGELFF. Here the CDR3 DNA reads TGTGCCAGCAGTGGAACCTCCGGGAACACCGGGGAGCTGTTTTTT.

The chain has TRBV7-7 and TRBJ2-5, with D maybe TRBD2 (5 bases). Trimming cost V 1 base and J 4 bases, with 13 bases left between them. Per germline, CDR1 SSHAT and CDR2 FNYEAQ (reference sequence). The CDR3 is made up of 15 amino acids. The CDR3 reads CASSLVGSSGETQYF. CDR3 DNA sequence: TGTGCCAGCAGCTTAGTTGGGTCAAGCGGAGAGACCCAGTACTTC.

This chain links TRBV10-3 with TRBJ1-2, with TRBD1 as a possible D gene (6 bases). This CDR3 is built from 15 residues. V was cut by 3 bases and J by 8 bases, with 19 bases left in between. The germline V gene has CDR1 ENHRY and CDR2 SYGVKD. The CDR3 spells CAISDGARGSRGYTF. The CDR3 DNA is TGTGCCATCAGTGATGGGGCCAGGGGATCTAGGGGCTACACCTTC.

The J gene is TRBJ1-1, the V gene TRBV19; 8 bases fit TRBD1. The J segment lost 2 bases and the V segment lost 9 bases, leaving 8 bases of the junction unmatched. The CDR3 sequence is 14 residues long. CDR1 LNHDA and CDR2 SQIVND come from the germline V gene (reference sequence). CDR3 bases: TGTGCCAGCCGCCCAGGGGGCGAAAACACTGAAGCTTTCTTT. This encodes CASRPGGENTEAFF.

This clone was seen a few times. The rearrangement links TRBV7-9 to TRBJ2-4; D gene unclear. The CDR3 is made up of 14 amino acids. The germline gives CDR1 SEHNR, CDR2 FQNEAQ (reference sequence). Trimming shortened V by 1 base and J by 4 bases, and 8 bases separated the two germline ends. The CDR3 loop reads CASSLDKEKNIQYF. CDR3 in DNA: TGTGCCAGCAGCTTAGACAAGGAGAAAAACATTCAGTACTTC.

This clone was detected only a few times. CDR3 DNA: TGTGCCAGCAGTGTGGGGTCCGGGGAGCTGTTTTTT. Its protein is CASSVGSGELFF. The chain combines TRBV11-3 with TRBJ2-2; D remains ambiguous. The CDR3 sequence is 12 residues long. Germline lookup yields CDR1 SGHNT and CDR2 YENEEA. The V end lost 6 bases, the J end lost 6 bases, and 8 bases lay between the germline ends. The complete variable domain, with remaining parts taken from reference TRBV11-3 and TRBJ2-2, reads EAGVVQSPRYKIIEKKQPVAFWCNPISGHNTLYWYLQNLGQGPELLIRYENEEAVDDSQLPKDRFSAERLKGVDSTLKIQPAELGDSAVYLCASSVGSGELFFGEGSRLTVL.

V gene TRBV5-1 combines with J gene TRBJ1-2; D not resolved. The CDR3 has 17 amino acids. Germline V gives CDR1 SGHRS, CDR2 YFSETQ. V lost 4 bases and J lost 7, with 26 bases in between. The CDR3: CASSDGRSIGPSGGYTF. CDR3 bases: TGCGCCAGCAGCGATGGGAGATCGATTGGACCGTCGGGTGGCTACACCTTC.

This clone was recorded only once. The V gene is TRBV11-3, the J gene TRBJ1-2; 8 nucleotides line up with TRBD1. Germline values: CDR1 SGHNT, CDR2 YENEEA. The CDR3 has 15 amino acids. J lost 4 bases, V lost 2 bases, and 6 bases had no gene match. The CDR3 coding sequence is TGTGCCAGCAGCTTAAAGGGACAGGAAGGCTATGGCTACACCTTC. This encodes CASSLKGQEGYGYTF.

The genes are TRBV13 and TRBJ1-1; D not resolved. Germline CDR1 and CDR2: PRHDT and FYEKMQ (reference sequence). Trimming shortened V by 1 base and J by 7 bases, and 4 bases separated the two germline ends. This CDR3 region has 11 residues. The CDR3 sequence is CASSLDDEAFF. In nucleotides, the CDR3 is TGTGCCAGCAGCTTAGACGATGAAGCTTTCTTT.

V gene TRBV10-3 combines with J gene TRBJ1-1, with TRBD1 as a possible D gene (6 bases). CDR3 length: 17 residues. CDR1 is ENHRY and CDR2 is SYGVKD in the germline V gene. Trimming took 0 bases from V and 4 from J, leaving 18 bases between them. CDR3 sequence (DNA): TGTGCCATCAGTGAGTCGTTTTGGGGGCAGGCTCGCACTGAAGCTTTCTTT. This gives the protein CAISESFWGQARTEAFF.

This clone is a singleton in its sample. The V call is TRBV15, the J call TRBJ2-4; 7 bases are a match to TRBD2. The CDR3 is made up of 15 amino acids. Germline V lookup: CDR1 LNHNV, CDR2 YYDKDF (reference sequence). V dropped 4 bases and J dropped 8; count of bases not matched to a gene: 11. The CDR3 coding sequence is TGTGCCACCAGCACAACGGCCCGGGGGGAGGACATTCAGTACTTC. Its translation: CATSTTARGEDIQYF.

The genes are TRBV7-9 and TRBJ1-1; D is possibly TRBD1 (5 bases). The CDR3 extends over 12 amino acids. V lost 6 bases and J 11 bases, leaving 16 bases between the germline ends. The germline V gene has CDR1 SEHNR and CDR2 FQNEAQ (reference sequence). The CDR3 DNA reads TGTGCCAGCAGTTTCGACAGTAACTATGCTTTCTTT. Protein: CASSFDSNYAFF.

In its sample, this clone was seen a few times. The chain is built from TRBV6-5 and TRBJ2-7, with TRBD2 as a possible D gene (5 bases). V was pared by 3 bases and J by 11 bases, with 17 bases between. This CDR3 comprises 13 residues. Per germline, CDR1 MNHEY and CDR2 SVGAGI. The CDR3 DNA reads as TGTGCCAGCAGTTATCGATGGACTGGTCCGGAGTACTTC. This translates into CASSYRWTGPEYF.

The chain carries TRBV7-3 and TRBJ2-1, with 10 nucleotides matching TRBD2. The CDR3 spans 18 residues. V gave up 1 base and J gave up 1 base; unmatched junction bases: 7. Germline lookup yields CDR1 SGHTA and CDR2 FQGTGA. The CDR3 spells CASSLMTSGPLSYNEQFF. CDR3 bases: TGTGCCAGCAGCTTAATGACTAGCGGGCCTCTATCCTACAATGAGCAGTTCTTC.

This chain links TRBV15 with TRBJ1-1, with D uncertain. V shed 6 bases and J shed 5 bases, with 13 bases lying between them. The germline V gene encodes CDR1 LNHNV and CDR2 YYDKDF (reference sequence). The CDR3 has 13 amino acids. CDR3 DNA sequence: TGTGCCACCAGAGTAGCCGAGAGAACTGAAGCTTTCTTT. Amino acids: CATRVAERTEAFF. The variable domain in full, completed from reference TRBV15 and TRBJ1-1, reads DAMVIQNPRYQVTQFGKPVTLSCSQTLNHNVMYWYQQKSSQAPKLLFHYYDKDFNNEADTPDNFQSRRPNTSFCFLDIRSPGLGDTAMYLCATRVAERTEAFFGQGTRLTVV.

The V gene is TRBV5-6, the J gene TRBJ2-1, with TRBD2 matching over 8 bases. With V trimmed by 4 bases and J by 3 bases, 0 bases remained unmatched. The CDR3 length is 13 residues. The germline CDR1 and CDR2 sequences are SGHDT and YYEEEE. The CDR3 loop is CASSAGGYNEQFF. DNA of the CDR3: TGTGCCAGCAGCGCGGGGGGCTACAATGAGCAGTTCTTC.

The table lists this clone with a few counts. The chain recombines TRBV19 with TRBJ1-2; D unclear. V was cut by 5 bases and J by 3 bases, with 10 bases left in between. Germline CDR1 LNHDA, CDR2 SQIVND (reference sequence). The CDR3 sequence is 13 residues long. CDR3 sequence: CASSESGYYGYTF. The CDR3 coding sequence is TGTGCCAGTAGTGAGAGTGGGTACTATGGCTACACCTTC.